These 19 T cell receptor beta chains share one sample of origin, sequenced in a study of identical twins. From the 5' RACE reads, TCRdb called clonotypes with MiXCR, one entry per CDR3 protein. This table holds about 920,000 distinct CDR3 sequences, 10% to 15% found once. Another study also made use of these data, one on yellow fever vaccine responses in identical twins.

The specimen sequenced was PBMCs. Source of these receptors: a woman in her late teens or twenties in good health.

The chain carries TRBV20-1 and TRBJ2-7; the match to TRBD2 covers 10 bases. The CDR3 spans 14 residues. V gave up 5 bases and J gave up 4 bases; unmatched junction bases: 8. CDR1 is DFQATT, CDR2 SNEGSKA, per germline (reference sequence). The CDR3: CSAAPSGGGYEQYV. For the CDR3, the DNA is TGCAGTGCTGCTCCTAGCGGGGGAGGTTACGAGCAGTACGTC.

The table lists this clonotype with a few counts. CDR3 sequence (DNA): TGCATCAGCAGCCCCGGGGGCGGGAGCCATGAGCAGTTCTTC. Translating gives CISSPGGGSHEQFF. The gene calls are TRBV5-1 and TRBJ2-1; TRBD2 is a possible D gene (7 bases). In germline, CDR1 is SGHRS, CDR2 YFSETQ. This CDR3 has 14 residues.

This clonotype was seen more than once but under ten times. V gene TRBV7-8 combines with J gene TRBJ2-1, with TRBD1 identical over 8 bases. Germline CDR1 SGHVS, CDR2 FQNEAQ. V trimming: 0 bases; J trimming: 4 bases; junction bases outside the gene matches: 8. The CDR3 loop spans 17 amino acids. The chain's CDR3 is CASSLARRGPRYNEQFF. In DNA form, the CDR3 reads TGTGCCAGCAGCTTAGCGCGCAGGGGGCCCCGTTACAATGAGCAGTTCTTC.

The chain combines TRBV5-6 with TRBJ2-7, with 8 bases that match TRBD1. CDR1 and CDR2 from the germline V gene are SGHDT and YYEEEE. Trimming cost V 4 bases and J 2 bases; bases outside gene matches: 14. CDR3 length: 17 residues. CDR3 DNA sequence: TGTGCCAGCAGCCCCGCCCCCGGACAGGGAGACCCCTACGAGCAGTACTTC. Translation gives CASSPAPGQGDPYEQYF.

This clonotype has only a few counts. The V and J genes are TRBV5-1 and TRBJ2-3; TRBD2 aligns across 11 bases. The junction had 12 bases not matched to a gene; V was cut back by 0 bases and J by 0 bases. CDR1 is SGHRS, CDR2 YFSETQ, per germline. CDR3 size: 20 residues. The CDR3 loop reads CASSLGHLLAGGTSTDTQYF. Here the CDR3 DNA reads TGCGCCAGCAGCTTGGGACATCTCCTAGCGGGAGGCACTAGCACAGATACGCAGTATTTT.

This clonotype was recorded a few times. V gene TRBV11-2 combines with J gene TRBJ2-3; D tentatively fits TRBD1 or TRBD2 (5 bases each). Germline lookup yields CDR1 SGHAT and CDR2 FQNNGV. The CDR3 totals 15 residues. The V end lost 1 base, the J end lost 4 bases, and 12 bases lay between the germline ends. The CDR3 coding sequence is TGTGCCAGCAGCTTAGGGGACCCGGTCGCAGATACGCAGTATTTT. It yields the protein CASSLGDPVADTQYF. The full variable domain, with the rest looked up from reference TRBV11-2 and TRBJ2-3, is EAGVAQSPRYKIIEKRQSVAFWCNPISGHATLYWYQQILGQGPKLLIQFQNNGVVDDSQLPKDRFSAERLKGVDSTLKIQPAKLEDSAVYLCASSLGDPVADTQYFGPGTRLTVL.

V is TRBV28 and J is TRBJ2-1, with D hard to call. Germline V gene data show CDR1 as MDHEN and CDR2 as SYDVKM. This CDR3 spans 11 amino acids. Trimming stripped 4 bases from V and 7 bases from J, with 5 bases between. CDR3 sequence (DNA): TGTGCCAGCAGTTATATGAATGAGCAGTTCTTC. Translation gives CASSYMNEQFF.

This clonotype came up many times. The rearrangement uses TRBV29-1 and TRBJ1-1; D is unresolved. Germline CDR1 is SQVTM and CDR2 is ANQGSEA. The ends were cut back, 7 bases at V and 1 base at J, with 10 bases in the middle. This CDR3 region has 12 residues. In nucleotides, the CDR3 is TGCAGCGCCGAACCCGGGAACACTGAAGCTTTCTTT. This encodes CSAEPGNTEAFF.

This clonotype was counted a few times. This chain links TRBV11-2 with TRBJ2-1; a possible D gene is TRBD2 (6 bases). The CDR3 is 15 residues long. The V end lost 7 bases, the J end lost 0 bases, and 13 bases lay between the germline ends. Germline CDR1 is SGHAT and CDR2 is FQNNGV. CDR3 residues: CASNSGGSSYNEQFF. The CDR3 DNA follows: TGTGCCAGCAACTCCGGGGGAAGCTCCTACAATGAGCAGTTCTTC.

J is TRBJ2-7 and V is TRBV5-1; perhaps TRBD2 as D (6 bases). Germline V gene data show CDR1 as SGHRS and CDR2 as YFSETQ. Trimming took off 3 bases at V and 4 bases at J, with 17 bases between the two ends. The CDR3 loop spans 15 amino acids. The CDR3 DNA reads TGCGCCAGCAGCTCAATGGGTTTTAGCGGTTACGAGCAGTACTTC. It codes for CASSSMGFSGYEQYF.

There are a few counts of this clonotype. CDR3 nucleotide sequence: TGTGCCATCACTATGACAGGGACGGAGGGCTACACCTTC. Its translation is CAITMTGTEGYTF. The rearrangement links TRBV10-3 to TRBJ1-2; 7 bases align to TRBD1. V lost 7 bases and J lost 8; bases outside the gene matches: 10. CDR1 and CDR2 (germline): ENHRY, SYGVKD. This CDR3 comprises 13 residues.

This clonotype was counted only a few times. The chain joins TRBV5-1 to TRBJ2-7; a weak D match, TRBD1 (5 bases). The CDR3 runs to 15 residues. Germline V CDR1 and CDR2: SGHRS, YFSETQ. The CDR3 reads CASSLGPGSPYEQYV. CDR3 nucleotide sequence: TGCGCCAGCAGCTTGGGGCCAGGGTCCCCCTATGAGCAGTACGTC.

J is TRBJ1-5 and V is TRBV27; possibly TRBD1 for D (5 bases). The V end lost 5 bases, the J end lost 2 bases, and 10 bases lay between the germline ends. The CDR3 is 14 residues long. Germline CDR1 reads MNHEY; CDR2 reads SMNVEV (reference sequence). CDR3 residues: CASSPRQRNQPQHF. The CDR3 nucleotides are TGTGCCAGCAGTCCACGACAGCGCAATCAGCCCCAGCATTTT.

The table lists this clonotype with many counts. The gene calls are TRBV4-1 and TRBJ1-5, with D tentatively TRBD1 (6 bases). There are 16 residues in the CDR3. Looked up from germline, CDR1 is MGHRA and CDR2 is YSYEKL. Trimming took 0 bases from V and 3 from J, leaving 12 bases between them. CDR3 loop: CASSQDSGGPNQPQHF. CDR3 sequence (DNA): TGCGCCAGCAGCCAAGATTCGGGGGGGCCCAATCAGCCCCAGCATTTT.

CDR3 nucleotides: TGTGCCACCAGCACCGCTCTAGCCTACGAGCAGTACTTC. This encodes CATSTALAYEQYF. The genes are TRBV15 and TRBJ2-7; D remains unclear. Germline V gives CDR1 LNHNV, CDR2 YYDKDF (reference sequence). This CDR3 spans 13 amino acids. With 4 bases removed from V and 2 bases from J, the gap between germline ends came to 9 bases.

The J gene is TRBJ1-3, the V gene TRBV20-1; D uncertain. V was pared by 0 bases and J by 4 bases, with 4 bases between. Germline V gene lookup returns CDR1 DFQATT and CDR2 SNEGSKA (reference sequence). This CDR3 spans 12 amino acids. CDR3 nucleotide sequence: TGCAGTGCTAGAGATGAAGGAAACACCATATATTTT. Its translation is CSARDEGNTIYF.

This clonotype came up a few times. The chain has TRBV20-1 and TRBJ2-7, with a possible D match to TRBD1 (5 bases). V lost 6 bases and J lost 0, with 18 bases in between. Germline CDR1 is DFQATT and CDR2 is SNEGSKA (reference sequence). This CDR3 is 15 amino acids long. The CDR3 loop is CSAQMFLDNSYEQYF. CDR3 nucleotide sequence: TGCAGTGCCCAGATGTTTTTGGACAACTCCTACGAGCAGTACTTC.

This chain connects TRBV15 to TRBJ2-5; 7 nucleotides match TRBD1. Trimming removed 4 bases from V and 4 bases from J; junction bases left unmatched: 6. The CDR3 has 14 amino acids. Germline V gene sequence: CDR1 LNHNV, CDR2 YYDKDF (reference sequence). This chain's CDR3 is CATSITGQRETQYF. DNA for the CDR3: TGTGCCACCAGCATCACGGGACAGCGAGAGACCCAGTACTTC.

The chain recombines TRBV25-1 with TRBJ2-5; D gene uncertain. V was clipped by 3 bases and J by 2 bases, with 10 bases between them. CDR3 length equals 14 residues. CDR1 is MGHDK and CDR2 is SYGVNS in the germline V gene. The CDR3 loop is CASSDMGKQETQYF. DNA of the CDR3: TGTGCCAGCAGTGACATGGGGAAGCAAGAGACCCAGTACTTC. Combining the CDR3 with reference TRBV25-1 and TRBJ2-5 gives the whole variable domain EADIYQTPRYLVIGTGKKITLECSQTMGHDKMYWYQQDPGMELHLIHYSYGVNSTEKGDLSSESTVSRIRTEHFPLTLESARPSHTSQYLCASSDMGKQETQYFGPGTRLLVL.